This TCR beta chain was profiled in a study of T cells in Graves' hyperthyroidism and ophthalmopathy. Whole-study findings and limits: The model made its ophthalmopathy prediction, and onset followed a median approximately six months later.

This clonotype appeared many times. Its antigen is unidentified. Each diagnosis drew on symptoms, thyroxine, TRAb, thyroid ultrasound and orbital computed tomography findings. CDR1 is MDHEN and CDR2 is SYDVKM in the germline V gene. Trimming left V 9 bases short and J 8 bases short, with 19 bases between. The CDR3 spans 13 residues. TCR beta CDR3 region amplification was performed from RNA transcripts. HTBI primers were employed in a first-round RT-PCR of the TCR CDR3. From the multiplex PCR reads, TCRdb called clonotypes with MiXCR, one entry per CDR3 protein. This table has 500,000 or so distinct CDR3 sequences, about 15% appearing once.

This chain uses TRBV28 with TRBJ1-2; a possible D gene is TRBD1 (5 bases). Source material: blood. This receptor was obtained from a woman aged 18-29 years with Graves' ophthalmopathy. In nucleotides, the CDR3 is TGTGCCAGAAGGCAGGGAAATGTTAGGGGCTACACCTTC. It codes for CARRQGNVRGYTF.